This T cell receptor beta chain came from a study of breast tumors, draining lymph nodes, adjacent tissues. The study's findings and limits: Tumor TCR diversity was below lymph nodes but above nontumor tissue.

Axillary draining lymph nodes of breast cancer patients supplied the node samples. MiXCR, applied by TCRdb to the multiplex PCR reads, yields one record per CDR3 protein. The data contain about 200,000 distinct CDR3 sequences, 25% to 40% of them singletons. This clonotype was counted ten times or more. The antigen is not known. This sequence was found in a female donor with breast cancer. Some clones in this sample may be carry-over from other donors' samples. Material for sequencing was axillary lymph node tissue.

This CDR3 is CAWSVWAAGGYTF. CDR3 DNA sequence: TGTGCCTGGAGTGTATGGGCAGCCGGCGGCTACACCTTC. This sequence joins TRBV30 and TRBJ1-2; unclear D gene. There are 13 residues in the CDR3. Trimming removed 0 bases at V and 8 bases at J, with 13 bases between. In germline, CDR1 is GTSNPN, CDR2 SVGIG (reference sequence).